The 8 T cell receptor beta chains presented below share a single source sample, sequenced in a study of T cell repertoires in cytomegalovirus infection (dated by TCRdb to between 2018 and 2021). These receptors have no identified antigens. Instrument used: Illumina HiSeq 1500. TCRdb reprocessing: public reads trimmed at Q25 with fastp, clones called with MiXCR, in-frame beta chains kept. Each entry merges the rows of one CDR3 protein and shows their most common DNA and genes. For this sample there are around 110,000 distinct CDR3 sequences; roughly a tenth appear just once. 25% to 40% of the sample belongs to the ten largest clones. Sequencing was done on a sample of PBMCs, sequenced either directly or after in vitro stimulation (not recorded which). Every receptor here comes from a human donor in good health (CMV status not recorded). Some clones in this sample may be carry-over from other donors' samples.

The chain is built from TRBV5-1 and TRBJ2-2; a possible D gene is TRBD2 (5 bases). V was trimmed by 0 bases and J by 6 bases, leaving 9 bases between them. The CDR3 is made up of 14 amino acids. CDR1 and CDR2 (germline): SGHRS, YFSETQ. This CDR3 is CASSLALASGELFF. For the CDR3, the DNA is TGCGCCAGCAGCTTGGCCCTAGCATCCGGGGAGCTGTTTTTT.

This clonotype was counted ten times or more. This sequence joins TRBV7-9 and TRBJ2-3; the D is unclear. The CDR3 sequence is 15 residues long. The germline V and J ends were trimmed by 5 bases and 2 bases, with 14 bases remaining between them. Per the germline V gene, CDR1 is SEHNR and CDR2 is FQNEAQ (reference sequence). The CDR3 nucleotides are TGTGCCAGCAGCCCGATCCGGGCGAACACAGATACGCAGTATTTT. Translated: CASSPIRANTDTQYF.

In its sample, this clonotype was seen many times. The chain employs TRBV7-2 and TRBJ2-5, with 9 bases that match TRBD2. Trimming cost V 1 base and J 7 bases; bases outside gene matches: 13. The CDR3 is 17 residues long. In germline, CDR1 is SGHTA, CDR2 FQGNSA. The CDR3 protein is CASSLGGSGGLAGTQYF. The CDR3 DNA reads as TGTGCCAGCAGCTTAGGAGGGAGCGGGGGGCTTGCGGGGACCCAGTACTTC.

The chain is built from TRBV25-1 and TRBJ1-2; no firm D call. The germline gives CDR1 MGHDK, CDR2 SYGVNS. V gave up 4 bases and J gave up 8 bases, with 8 bases separating them. CDR3 length: 11 residues. The CDR3 DNA reads as TGTGCCAGCAGTGTTGCCAGCGGCTACACCTTC. This translates into CASSVASGYTF.

This chain links TRBV4-3 with TRBJ1-6, with D tentatively TRBD1 (5 bases). Per the germline V gene, CDR1 is LGHNA and CDR2 is YSLEER. The V end lost 0 bases, the J end lost 7 bases, and 10 bases lay between the germline ends. The CDR3 has 15 amino acids. The CDR3 DNA sequence: TGCGCCAGCAGCCAAGACGCGGGGGGGAATTCACCCCTCCACTTT. Its translation: CASSQDAGGNSPLHF.

This clonotype was counted only a few times. This rearrangement joins TRBV4-1 to TRBJ2-1; 8 nucleotides line up with TRBD2. CDR3 length: 12 amino acids. Germline V gene lookup returns CDR1 MGHRA and CDR2 YSYEKL. The ends lost 0 bases at V and 13 bases at J; junction bases unmatched: 2. CDR3 nucleotide sequence: TGCGCCAGCAGCCAAGATGGACTAGCCCAGTTCTTC. Amino acid sequence: CASSQDGLAQFF.

This clonotype has at least ten counts. This chain joins TRBV7-8 and TRBJ2-2; 16 bases agree with TRBD2. The CDR3 runs to 18 residues. Trimming at V came to 4 bases and at J to 0 bases, leaving 2 bases not matched to a gene. Germline CDR1 reads SGHVS; CDR2 reads FQNEAQ. The chain's CDR3 is CASSYGTSGRANTGELFF. The CDR3, as DNA: TGTGCCAGCAGCTACGGGACTAGCGGGAGGGCGAACACCGGGGAGCTGTTTTTT.

This clonotype was detected only a few times. This chain links TRBV6-2 or TRBV6-3 with TRBJ2-7; 14 bases are a match to TRBD2. This CDR3 spans 16 amino acids. After removal of 2 bases from V and 3 bases from J, the junction contained 3 bases not matched to a gene. Germline values: CDR1 MNHEY, CDR2 SVGEGT. CDR3 loop: CASSYGLAGGIYEQYF. CDR3 DNA sequence: TGTGCCAGCAGTTACGGACTAGCGGGAGGTATCTACGAGCAGTACTTC.